The T cell receptor beta chain under discussion was sequenced for a study of blood T cell repertoires in COVID-19. This CDR3 spans 12 amino acids. Looked up from germline, CDR1 is LGHNT and CDR2 is FRNRAP. The V and J ends lost 5 bases and 8 bases respectively, with 12 bases between them. Original handling: Reference gene primer amplification yielded estimated nucleated cell counts. Clones were read by immunoSEQ multiplex PCR, and TCRdb kept only the in-frame ones, dropping some. V, J and clone size reflect that table, while D and trimming were determined from the DNA. This sample yields approximately 200,000 clones, of which 80% to 85% are seen a single time; roughly 3% belongs to the top ten.

The sequence derives from a woman aged 25 to 39 who had recovered from COVID-19. Sequencing input: peripheral blood. V is TRBV12-5 and J is TRBJ1-2, with D unclear. CDR3 protein: CASGTLIGGYTF. The CDR3 nucleotides read TGTGCTAGTGGTACCCTTATCGGGGGCTACACCTTC.